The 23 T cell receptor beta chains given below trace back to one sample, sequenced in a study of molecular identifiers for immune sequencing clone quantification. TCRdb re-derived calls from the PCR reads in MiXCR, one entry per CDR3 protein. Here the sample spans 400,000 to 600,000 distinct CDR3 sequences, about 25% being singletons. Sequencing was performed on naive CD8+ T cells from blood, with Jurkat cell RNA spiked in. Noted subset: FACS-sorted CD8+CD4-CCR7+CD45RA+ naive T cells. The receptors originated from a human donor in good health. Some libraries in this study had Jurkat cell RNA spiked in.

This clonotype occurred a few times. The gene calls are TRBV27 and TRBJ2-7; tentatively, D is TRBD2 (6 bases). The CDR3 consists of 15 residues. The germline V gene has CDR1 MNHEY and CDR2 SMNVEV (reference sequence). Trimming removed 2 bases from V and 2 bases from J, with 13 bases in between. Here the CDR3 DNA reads TGTGCCAGCAGTTTACACCGGGACTGGCCCTACGAGCAGTACTTC. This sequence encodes CASSLHRDWPYEQYF.

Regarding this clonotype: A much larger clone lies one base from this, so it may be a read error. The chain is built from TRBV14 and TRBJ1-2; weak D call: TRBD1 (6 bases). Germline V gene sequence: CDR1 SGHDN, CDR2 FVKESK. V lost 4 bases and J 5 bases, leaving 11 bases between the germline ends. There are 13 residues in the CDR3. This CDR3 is CASSLWTDYGYTF. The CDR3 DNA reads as TGTGCCAGCAGCCTCTGGACAGATTATGGCTACACCTTC.

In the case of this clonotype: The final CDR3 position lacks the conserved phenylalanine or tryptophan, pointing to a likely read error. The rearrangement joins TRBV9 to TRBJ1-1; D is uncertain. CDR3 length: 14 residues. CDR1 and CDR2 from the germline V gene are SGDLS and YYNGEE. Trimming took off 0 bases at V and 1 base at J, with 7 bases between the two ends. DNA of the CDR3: TGTGCCAGCAGCGTAGCTGAGTGGAACACTGAAGCTTTCCTT. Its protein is CASSVAEWNTEAFL.

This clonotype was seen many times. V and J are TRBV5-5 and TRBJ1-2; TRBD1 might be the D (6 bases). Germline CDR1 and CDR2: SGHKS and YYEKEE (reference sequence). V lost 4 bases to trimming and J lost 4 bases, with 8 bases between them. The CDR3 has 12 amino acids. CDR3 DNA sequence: TGTGCCAGCAGCATGGACAGCTATGGCTACACCTTC. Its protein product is CASSMDSYGYTF.

The CDR3 spells CASSQAQRGMNTEAFF. The CDR3 coding sequence is TGTGCCAGCAGCCAAGCCCAACGAGGTATGAACACTGAAGCTTTCTTT. This chain joins TRBV3-2 and TRBJ1-1. TRBV3-2 is annotated as a pseudogene. This CDR3 is 16 amino acids long.

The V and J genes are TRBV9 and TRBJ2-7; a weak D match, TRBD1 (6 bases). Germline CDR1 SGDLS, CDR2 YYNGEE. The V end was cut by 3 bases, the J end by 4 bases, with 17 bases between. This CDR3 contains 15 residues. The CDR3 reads CASSAGLGALYEQYF. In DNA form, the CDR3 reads TGTGCCAGCAGCGCAGGACTGGGGGCATTGTACGAGCAGTACTTC.

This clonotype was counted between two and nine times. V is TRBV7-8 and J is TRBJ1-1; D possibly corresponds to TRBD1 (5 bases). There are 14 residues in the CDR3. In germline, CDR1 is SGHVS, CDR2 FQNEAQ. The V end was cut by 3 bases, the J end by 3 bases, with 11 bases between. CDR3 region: CASSLVGTDTEAFF. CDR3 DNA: TGTGCCAGCAGCTTGGTAGGGACCGACACTGAAGCTTTCTTT.

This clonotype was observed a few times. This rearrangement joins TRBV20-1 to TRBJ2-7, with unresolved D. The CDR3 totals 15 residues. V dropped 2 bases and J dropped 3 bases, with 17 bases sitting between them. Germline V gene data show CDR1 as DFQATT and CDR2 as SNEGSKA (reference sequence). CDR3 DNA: TGCAGTGCTAGAAAGTCGTCCCGGCCGGACTACGAGCAGTACTTC. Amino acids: CSARKSSRPDYEQYF.

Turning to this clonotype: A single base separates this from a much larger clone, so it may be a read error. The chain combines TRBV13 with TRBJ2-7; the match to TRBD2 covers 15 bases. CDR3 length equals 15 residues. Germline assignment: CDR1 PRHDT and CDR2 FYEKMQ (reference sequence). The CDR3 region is CVSSRTSGGAYEQYF. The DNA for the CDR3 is TGTGTCAGCAGCCGGACTAGCGGGGGGGCTTACGAGCAGTACTTC.

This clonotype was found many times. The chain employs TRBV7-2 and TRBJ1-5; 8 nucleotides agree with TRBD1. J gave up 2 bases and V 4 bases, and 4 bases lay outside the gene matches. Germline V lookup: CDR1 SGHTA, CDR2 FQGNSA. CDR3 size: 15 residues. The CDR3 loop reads CASSSGQGGNQPQHF. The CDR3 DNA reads TGTGCCAGCAGCTCAGGACAGGGCGGCAATCAGCCCCAGCATTTT.

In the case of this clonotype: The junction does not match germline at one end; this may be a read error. CDR3 DNA: TGTGCCAGCAGTTACTCGGCCGGGATTAATTCATCCCTCCACTTT. This sequence encodes CASSYSAGINSSLHF. The V and J genes are TRBV6-5 and TRBJ1-6; D not certain. In germline, CDR1 is MNHEY, CDR2 SVGAGI. The CDR3 is 15 residues long.

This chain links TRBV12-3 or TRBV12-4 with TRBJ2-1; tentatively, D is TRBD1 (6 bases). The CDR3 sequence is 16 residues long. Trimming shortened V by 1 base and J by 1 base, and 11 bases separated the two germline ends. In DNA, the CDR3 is TGTGCCAGCAGTTTAGAACAGGGAGTTTCCTACAATGAGCAGTTCTTC. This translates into CASSLEQGVSYNEQFF.

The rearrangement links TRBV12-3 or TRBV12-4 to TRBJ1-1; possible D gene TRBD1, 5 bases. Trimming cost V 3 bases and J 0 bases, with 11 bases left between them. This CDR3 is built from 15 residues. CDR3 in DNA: TGTGCCAGCAGTTTCAGGGATGGATTGAACACTGAAGCTTTCTTT. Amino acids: CASSFRDGLNTEAFF.

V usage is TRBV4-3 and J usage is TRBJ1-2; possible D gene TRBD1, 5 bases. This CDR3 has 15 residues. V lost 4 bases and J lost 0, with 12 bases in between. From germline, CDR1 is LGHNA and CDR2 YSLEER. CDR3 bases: TGCGCCAGCAGCCCCTCCGCAGGGCCTAACTATGGCTACACCTTC. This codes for CASSPSAGPNYGYTF.

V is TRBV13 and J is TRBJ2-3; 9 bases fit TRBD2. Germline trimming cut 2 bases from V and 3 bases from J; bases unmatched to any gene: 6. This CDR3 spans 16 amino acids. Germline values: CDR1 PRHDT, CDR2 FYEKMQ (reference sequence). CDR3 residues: CASSLWRGGGTDTQYF. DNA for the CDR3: TGTGCCAGCAGCTTATGGCGGGGGGGCGGGACAGATACGCAGTATTTT.

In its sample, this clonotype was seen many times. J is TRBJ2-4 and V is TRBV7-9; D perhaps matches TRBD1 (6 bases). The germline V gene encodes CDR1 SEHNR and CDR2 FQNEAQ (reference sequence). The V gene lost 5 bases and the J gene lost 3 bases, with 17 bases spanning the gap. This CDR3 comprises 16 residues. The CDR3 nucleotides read TGTGCCAGCAGCAATTCGGGCGGACAGCTCAAAAACATTCAGTACTTC. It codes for CASSNSGGQLKNIQYF.

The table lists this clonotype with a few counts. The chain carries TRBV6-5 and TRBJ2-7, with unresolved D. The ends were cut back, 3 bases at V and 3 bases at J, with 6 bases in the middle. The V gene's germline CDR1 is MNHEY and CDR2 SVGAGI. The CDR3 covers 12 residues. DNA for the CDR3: TGTGCCAGCAGTTATAACGACTACGAGCAGTACTTC. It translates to CASSYNDYEQYF.

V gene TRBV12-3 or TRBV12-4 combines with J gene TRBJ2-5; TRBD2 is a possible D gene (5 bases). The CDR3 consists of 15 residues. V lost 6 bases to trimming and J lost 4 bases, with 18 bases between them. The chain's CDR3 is CASSSSDSPGETQYF. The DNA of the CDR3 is TGTGCCAGCAGCAGTAGCGACTCCCCTGGAGAGACCCAGTACTTC.

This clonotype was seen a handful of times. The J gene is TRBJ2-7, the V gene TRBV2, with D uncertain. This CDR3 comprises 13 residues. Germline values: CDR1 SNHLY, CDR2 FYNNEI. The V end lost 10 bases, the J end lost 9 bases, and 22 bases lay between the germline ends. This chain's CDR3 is CAIIPGGSTGQYF. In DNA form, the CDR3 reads TGTGCCATTATTCCCGGTGGCAGCACTGGGCAGTACTTC. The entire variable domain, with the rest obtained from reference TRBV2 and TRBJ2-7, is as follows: EPEVTQTPSHQVTQMGQEVILRCVPISNHLYFYWYRQILGQKVEFLVSFYNNEISEKSEIFDDQFSVERPDGSNFTLKIRSTKLEDSAMYFCAIIPGGSTGQYFGPGTRLTVT.

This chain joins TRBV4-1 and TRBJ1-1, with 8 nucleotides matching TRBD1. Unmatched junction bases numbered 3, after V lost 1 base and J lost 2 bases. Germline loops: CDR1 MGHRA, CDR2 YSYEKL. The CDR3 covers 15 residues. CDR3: CASSQGGQGNTEAFF. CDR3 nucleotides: TGCGCCAGCAGCCAAGGAGGACAGGGAAACACTGAAGCTTTCTTT.

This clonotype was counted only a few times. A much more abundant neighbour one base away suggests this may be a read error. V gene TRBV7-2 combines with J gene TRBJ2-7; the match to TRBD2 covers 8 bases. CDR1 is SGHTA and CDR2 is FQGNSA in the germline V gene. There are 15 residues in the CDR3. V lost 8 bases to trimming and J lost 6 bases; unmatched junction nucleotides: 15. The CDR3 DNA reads TGTGCCAGCCGCCCTAACGTTGGACTAGCTTTCGAGCAGTACTTC. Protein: CASRPNVGLAFEQYF.

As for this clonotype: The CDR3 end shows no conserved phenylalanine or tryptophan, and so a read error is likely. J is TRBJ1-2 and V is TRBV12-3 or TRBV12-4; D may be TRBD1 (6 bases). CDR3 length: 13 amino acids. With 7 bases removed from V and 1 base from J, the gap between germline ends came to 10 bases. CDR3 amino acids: CASTPDSNYGYTL. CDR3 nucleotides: TGTGCCAGCACTCCGGACAGTAACTATGGCTACACCCTC.

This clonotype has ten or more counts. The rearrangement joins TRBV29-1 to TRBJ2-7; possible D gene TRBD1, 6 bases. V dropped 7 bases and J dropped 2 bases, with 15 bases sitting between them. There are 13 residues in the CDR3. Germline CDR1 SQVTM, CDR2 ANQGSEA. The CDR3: CSGIGGEPYEQYF. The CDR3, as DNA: TGCAGCGGAATAGGGGGTGAACCCTACGAGCAGTACTTC.